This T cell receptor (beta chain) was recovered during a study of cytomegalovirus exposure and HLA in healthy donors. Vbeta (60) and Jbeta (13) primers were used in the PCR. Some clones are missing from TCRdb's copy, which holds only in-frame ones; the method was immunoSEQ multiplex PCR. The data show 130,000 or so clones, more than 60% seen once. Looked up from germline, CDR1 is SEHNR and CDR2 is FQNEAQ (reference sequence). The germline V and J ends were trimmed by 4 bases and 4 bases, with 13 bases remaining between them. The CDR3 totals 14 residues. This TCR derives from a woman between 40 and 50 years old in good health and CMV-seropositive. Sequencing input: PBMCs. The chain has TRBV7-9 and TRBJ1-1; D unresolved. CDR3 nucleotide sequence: TGTGCCAGCAGCTCTGCTGGGAGCGGCACTGAAGCTTTCTTT. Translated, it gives CASSSAGSGTEAFF.